Sequencing of this T cell receptor (beta chain) was carried out in a study of T cell responses to AZD1222 COVID-19 vaccine (dated by TCRdb to about 2021). Study-wide context: TCR sequencing covered more than 230 trial participants: about 210 given two doses of AZD1222 and about 26 given two doses of MenACWY control vaccine. Trial participants were enrolled into age subgroups of 18-55, 56-69 and 70-plus years, which contained about 160, 30 and 59 TCR-sequenced participants, respectively. What the research found in general, with its limitations: CD4 TCRs associated with the vaccine covered the entire spike protein, and the dominant responses were in regions 160-218 and 743-854. Conclusions about previously exposed vaccinees are limited because only six or seven AZD1222 recipients were SARS-CoV-2 seropositive at baseline. Because no samples from the day 14 peak response were available, repertoires could be characterized only after the peak T cell response. Epitopes outside the regions mutated in the B.1.351 and B.1.1.7 variants were reportedly recognized by nearly half of the unique spike-specific TCRs. In the small 56-69-year group, the increase in depth fell short of significance, most likely because of low power. Most participants were white British and females outnumbered males, and the authors suggested that clonal diversity may have been underestimated. Spike-specific TCR breadth and depth rose significantly after two AZD1222 doses compared with day 0 and with MenACWY recipients.

As concerns this clone: No cognate antigen has been identified for it. No clone much larger than this one lies a single base away; base qualities are absent.

The CDR3 regions of human TCRbeta chains were analyzed by immunosequencing. The authors processed their data as follows. TCRs in the repertoires were compared against a reference library of SARS-CoV-2-specific TCRs that had been generated with the MIRA antigen-specificity platform. Breadth meant the fraction of unique TCRs that were SARS-CoV-2-associated, whereas depth meant the fraction of total T cells that were SARS-CoV-2-associated. Each spike-specific TCR was assigned to its reactive spike region and to a CD4 or CD8 class using the MIRA data. Log10-transformed breadth and depth values were compared by one-way ANOVA with Sidak's multiple comparisons tests. TCRdb provides this immuneACCESS table in a form limited to in-frame rearrangements. Some clones are lacking; in checked studies, under half of them reflect an unresolved V gene, and why the rest are absent is not known. Clonal size and the V and J genes are those of that table, whereas D and trimming came from the DNA. This sample gives 90,000 to 120,000 clones in total; just over 90% of them show up just once. Of the sample, 6.2% falls within the top ten clones.

In the germline V gene, CDR1 corresponds to SGDLS and CDR2 to YYNGEE. The CDR3 covers 13 residues, taking in both the cysteine and the phenylalanine. Left in the record is the CDR3 DNA by itself, 39 bases read in frame from the first base. Trimming takes 7 bases from V and 7 bases from J, and the germline ends sit 15 bases apart. The label giving this sample's time point can be read as: about 28 days (+/-7) after the second vaccine dose. Because spike-specific TCR depth and breadth did not differ between the two schedules, AZD1222 recipients who got a second dose at roughly 4 weeks were pooled with those who got a second dose at roughly 12 weeks. Vaccinee samples were obtained from the UK trials COV001 and COV002, which included a single-blind randomized controlled phase 2/3 trial of AZD1222 (ChAdOx1 nCoV-19) in healthy adults. For TCRbeta chain sequencing, PBMC samples were collected from trial participants at day 0 and at day 28 after the second dose.

Recombination connected TRBV9 to TRBJ2-1; 7 matching bases give a weak D call of TRBD2. Sample: peripheral blood, taken 28 days after the second AZD1222 dose. The receptor was isolated from an adult who received the AZD1222 COVID-19 vaccine. The CDR3 here reads CASDRGAGNEQFF. DNA sequence: TGTGCCAGCGATCGGGGGGCGGGGAATGAGCAGTTCTTC.